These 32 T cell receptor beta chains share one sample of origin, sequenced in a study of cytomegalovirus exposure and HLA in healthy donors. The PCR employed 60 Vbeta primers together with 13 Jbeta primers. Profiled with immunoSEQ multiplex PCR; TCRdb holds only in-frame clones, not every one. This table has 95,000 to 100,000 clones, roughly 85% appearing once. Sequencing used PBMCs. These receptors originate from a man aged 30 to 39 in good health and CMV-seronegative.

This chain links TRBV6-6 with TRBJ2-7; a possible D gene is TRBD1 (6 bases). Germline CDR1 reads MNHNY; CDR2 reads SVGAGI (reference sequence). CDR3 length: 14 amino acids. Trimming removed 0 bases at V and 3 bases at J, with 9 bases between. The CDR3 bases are TGTGCCAGCAGTTACTCAGGGGACATCTACGAGCAGTACTTC. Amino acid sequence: CASSYSGDIYEQYF.

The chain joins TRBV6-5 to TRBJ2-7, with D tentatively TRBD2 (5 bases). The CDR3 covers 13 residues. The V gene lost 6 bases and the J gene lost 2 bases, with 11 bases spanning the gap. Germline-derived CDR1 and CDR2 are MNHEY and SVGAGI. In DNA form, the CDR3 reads TGTGCCAGCAGGCCGCCGGGGACCTACGAGCAGTACTTC. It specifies CASRPPGTYEQYF.

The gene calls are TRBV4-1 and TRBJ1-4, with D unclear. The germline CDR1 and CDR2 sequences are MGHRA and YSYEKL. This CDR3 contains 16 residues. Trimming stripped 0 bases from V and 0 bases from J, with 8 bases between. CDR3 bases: TGCGCCAGCAGCCAAGATGTGGGCCCAACTAATGAAAAACTGTTTTTT. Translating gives CASSQDVGPTNEKLFF.

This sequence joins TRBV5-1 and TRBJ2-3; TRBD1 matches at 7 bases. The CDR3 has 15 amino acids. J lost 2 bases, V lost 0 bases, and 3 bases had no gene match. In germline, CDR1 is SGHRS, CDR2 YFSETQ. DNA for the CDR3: TGCGCCAGCAGCTTGGAAGGACAGGCCACAGATACGCAGTATTTT. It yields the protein CASSLEGQATDTQYF.

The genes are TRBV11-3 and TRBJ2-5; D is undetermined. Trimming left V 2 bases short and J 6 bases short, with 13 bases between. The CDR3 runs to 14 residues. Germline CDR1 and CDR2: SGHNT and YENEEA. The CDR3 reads CASSLQVPVKTQYF. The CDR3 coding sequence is TGTGCCAGCAGCTTACAGGTCCCCGTGAAGACCCAGTACTTC.

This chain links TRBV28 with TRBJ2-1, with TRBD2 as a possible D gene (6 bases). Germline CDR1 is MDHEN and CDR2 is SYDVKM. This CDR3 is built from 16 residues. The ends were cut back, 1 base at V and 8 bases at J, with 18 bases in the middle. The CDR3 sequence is CASSLSRYWGGYEQFF. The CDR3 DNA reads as TGTGCCAGCAGTTTATCTCGTTATTGGGGAGGCTATGAGCAGTTCTTC.

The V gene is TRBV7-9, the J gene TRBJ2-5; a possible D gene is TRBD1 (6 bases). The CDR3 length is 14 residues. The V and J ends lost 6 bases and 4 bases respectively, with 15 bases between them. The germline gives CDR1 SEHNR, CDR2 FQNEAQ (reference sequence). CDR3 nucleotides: TGTGCCAGCAGGCACGAGGGGGTCGGAGAGACCCAGTACTTC. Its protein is CASRHEGVGETQYF.

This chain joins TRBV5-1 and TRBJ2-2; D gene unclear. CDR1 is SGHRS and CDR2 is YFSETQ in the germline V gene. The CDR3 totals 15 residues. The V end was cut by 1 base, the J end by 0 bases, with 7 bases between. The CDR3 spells CASSLNSANTGELFF. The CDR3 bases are TGCGCCAGCAGCTTGAACAGTGCGAACACCGGGGAGCTGTTTTTT.

The CDR3 sequence is CATRTGVREKLFF. CDR3 nucleotide sequence: TGTGCCACCAGGACAGGGGTCCGTGAAAAACTGTTTTTT. This chain links TRBV10-3 with TRBJ1-4, with 9 bases that match TRBD1. Germline CDR1 is ENHRY and CDR2 is SYGVKD. The CDR3 loop spans 13 amino acids. The ends lost 10 bases at V and 7 bases at J; junction bases unmatched: 7.

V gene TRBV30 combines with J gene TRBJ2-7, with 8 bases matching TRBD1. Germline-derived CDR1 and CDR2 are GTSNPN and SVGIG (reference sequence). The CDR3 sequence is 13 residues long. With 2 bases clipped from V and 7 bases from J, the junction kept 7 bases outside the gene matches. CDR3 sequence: CAWSPWTGLEQYF. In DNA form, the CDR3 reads TGTGCCTGGAGTCCTTGGACAGGGCTTGAGCAGTACTTC.

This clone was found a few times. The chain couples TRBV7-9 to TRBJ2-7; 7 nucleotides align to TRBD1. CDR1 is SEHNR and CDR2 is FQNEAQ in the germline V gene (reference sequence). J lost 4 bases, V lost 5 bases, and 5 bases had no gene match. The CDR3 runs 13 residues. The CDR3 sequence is CASSPGQTYEQYF. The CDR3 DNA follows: TGTGCCAGCAGCCCGGGACAGACTTACGAGCAGTACTTC.

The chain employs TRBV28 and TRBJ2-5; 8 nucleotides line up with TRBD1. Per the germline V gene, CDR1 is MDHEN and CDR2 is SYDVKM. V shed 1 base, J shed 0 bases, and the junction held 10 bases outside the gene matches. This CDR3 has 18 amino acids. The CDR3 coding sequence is TGTGCCAGCAGTTTATCTCCTACCGGGACAGGATACCAAGAGACCCAGTACTTC. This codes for CASSLSPTGTGYQETQYF.

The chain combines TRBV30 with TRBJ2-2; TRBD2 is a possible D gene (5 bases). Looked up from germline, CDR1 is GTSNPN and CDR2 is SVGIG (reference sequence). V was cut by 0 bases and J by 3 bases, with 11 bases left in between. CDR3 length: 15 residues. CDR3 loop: CAWSVSWEYTGELFF. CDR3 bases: TGTGCCTGGAGTGTGTCGTGGGAGTACACCGGGGAGCTGTTTTTT. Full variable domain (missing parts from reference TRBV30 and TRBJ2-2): SQTIHQWPATLVQPVGSPLSLECTVEGTSNPNLYWYRQAAGRGLQLLFYSVGIGQISSEVPQNLSASRPQDRQFILSSKKLLLSDSGFYLCAWSVSWEYTGELFFGEGSRLTVL.

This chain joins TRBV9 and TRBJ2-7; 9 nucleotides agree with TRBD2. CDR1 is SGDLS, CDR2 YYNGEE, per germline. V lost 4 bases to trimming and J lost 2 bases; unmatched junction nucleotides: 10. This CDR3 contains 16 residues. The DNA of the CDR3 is TGTGCCAGCAGCTCTCCACGTAGCGGGGGAACCTACGAGCAGTACTTC. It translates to CASSSPRSGGTYEQYF.

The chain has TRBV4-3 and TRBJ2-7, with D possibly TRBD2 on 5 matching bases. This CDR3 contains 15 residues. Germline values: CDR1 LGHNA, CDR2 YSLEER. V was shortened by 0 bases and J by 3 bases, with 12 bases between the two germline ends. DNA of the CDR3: TGCGCCAGCAGCCAAGATAGTGGCGGGTTCTACGAGCAGTACTTC. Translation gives CASSQDSGGFYEQYF.

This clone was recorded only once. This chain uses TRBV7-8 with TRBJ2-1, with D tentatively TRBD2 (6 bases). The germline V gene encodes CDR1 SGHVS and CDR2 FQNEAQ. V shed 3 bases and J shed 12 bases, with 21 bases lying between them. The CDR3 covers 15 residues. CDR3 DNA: TGTGCCAGCAGCTTGGGGAGGTGGGGTATTGTTTGGCAGTTCTTC. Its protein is CASSLGRWGIVWQFF.

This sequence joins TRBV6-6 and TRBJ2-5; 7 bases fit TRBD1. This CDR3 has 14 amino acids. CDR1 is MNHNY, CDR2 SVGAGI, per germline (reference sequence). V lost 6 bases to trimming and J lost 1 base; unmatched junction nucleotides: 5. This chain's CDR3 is CASSPKGAQETQYF. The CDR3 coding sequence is TGTGCCAGCAGCCCCAAGGGGGCCCAAGAGACCCAGTACTTC.

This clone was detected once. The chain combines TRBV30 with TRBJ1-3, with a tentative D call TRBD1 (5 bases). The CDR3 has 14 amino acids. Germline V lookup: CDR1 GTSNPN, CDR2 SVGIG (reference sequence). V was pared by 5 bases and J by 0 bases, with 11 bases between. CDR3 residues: CAWHRRLSGNTIYF. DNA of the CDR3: TGTGCCTGGCACAGGCGCCTCTCTGGAAACACCATATATTTT.

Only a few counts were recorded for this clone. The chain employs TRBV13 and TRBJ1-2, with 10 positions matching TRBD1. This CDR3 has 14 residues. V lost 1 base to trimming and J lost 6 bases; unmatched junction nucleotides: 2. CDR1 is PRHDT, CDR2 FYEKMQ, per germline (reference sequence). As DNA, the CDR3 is TGTGCCAGCAGCTTAGACGACAGGGGGCATGGCTACACCTTC. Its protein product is CASSLDDRGHGYTF.

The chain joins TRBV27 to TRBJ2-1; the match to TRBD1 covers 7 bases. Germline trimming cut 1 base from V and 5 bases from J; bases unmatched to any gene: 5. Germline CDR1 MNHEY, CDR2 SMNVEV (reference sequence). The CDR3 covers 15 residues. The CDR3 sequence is CASSLLTGWNNEQFF. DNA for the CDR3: TGTGCCAGCAGTTTATTGACAGGGTGGAACAATGAGCAGTTCTTC.

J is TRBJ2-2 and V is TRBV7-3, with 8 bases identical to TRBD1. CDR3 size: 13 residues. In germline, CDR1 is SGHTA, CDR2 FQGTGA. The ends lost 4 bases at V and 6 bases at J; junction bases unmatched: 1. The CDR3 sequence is CASSSDRAGELFF. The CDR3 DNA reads TGTGCCAGCAGCTCGGACAGGGCCGGGGAGCTGTTTTTT. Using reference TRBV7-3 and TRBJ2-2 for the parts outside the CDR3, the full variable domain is GAGVSQTPSNKVTEKGKYVELRCDPISGHTALYWYRQSLGQGPEFLIYFQGTGAADDSGLPNDRFFAVRPEGSVSTLKIQRTERGDSAVYLCASSSDRAGELFFGEGSRLTVL.

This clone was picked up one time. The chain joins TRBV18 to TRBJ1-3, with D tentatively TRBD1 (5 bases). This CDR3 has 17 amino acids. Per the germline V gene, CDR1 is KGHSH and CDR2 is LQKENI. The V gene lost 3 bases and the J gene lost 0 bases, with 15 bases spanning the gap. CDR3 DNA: TGTGCCAGCTCACCCACTACAGGCCAAGTCTCTGGAAACACCATATATTTT. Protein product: CASSPTTGQVSGNTIYF.

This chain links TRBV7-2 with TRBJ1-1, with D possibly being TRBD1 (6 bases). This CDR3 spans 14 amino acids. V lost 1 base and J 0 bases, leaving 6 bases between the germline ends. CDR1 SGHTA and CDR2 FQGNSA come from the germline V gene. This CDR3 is CASSLGTVNTEAFF. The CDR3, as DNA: TGTGCCAGCAGCTTAGGGACAGTGAACACTGAAGCTTTCTTT.

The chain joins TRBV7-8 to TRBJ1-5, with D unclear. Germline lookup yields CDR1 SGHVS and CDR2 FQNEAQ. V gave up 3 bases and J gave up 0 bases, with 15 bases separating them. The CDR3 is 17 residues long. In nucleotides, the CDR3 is TGTGCCAGCAGCTTGTACCAGGCCGGATATAGCAATCAGCCCCAGCATTTT. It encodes CASSLYQAGYSNQPQHF.

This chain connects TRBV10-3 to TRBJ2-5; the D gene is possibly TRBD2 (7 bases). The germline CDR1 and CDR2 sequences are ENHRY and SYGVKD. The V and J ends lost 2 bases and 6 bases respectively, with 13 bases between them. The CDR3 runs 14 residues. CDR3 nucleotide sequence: TGTGCCATCAGTGAGCCCGGGGGGCTGAAGACCCAGTACTTC. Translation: CAISEPGGLKTQYF.

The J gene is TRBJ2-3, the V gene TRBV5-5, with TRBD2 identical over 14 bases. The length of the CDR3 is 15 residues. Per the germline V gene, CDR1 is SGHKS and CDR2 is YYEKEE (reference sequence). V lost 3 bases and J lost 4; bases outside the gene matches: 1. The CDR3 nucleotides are TGTGCCAGCAGCTCGGGACTAGCGGGGGCAGATACGCAGTATTTT. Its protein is CASSSGLAGADTQYF.

CDR3 sequence: CASSLYRTGYTF. The CDR3 DNA sequence: TGCGCCAGCAGCTTGTACAGGACTGGCTACACCTTC. The chain employs TRBV5-1 and TRBJ1-2; TRBD1 might be the D (5 bases). Germline V CDR1 and CDR2: SGHRS, YFSETQ. There are 12 residues in the CDR3. The V and J ends lost 1 base and 7 bases respectively, with 8 bases between them.

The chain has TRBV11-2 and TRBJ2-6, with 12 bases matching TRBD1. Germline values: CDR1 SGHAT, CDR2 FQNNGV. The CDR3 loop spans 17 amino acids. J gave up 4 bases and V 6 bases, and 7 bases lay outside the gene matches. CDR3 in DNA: TGTGCCAGCAGAAGGGCGGGACAGGGGGCAGGGGCCAACGTCCTGACTTTC. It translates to CASRRAGQGAGANVLTF.

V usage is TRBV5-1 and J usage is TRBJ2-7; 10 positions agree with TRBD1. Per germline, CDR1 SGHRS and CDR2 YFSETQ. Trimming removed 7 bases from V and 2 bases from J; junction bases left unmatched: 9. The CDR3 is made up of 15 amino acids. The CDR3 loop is CASRISGTGAYEQYF. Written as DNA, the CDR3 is TGCGCCAGCCGAATATCCGGGACAGGGGCCTACGAGCAGTACTTC.

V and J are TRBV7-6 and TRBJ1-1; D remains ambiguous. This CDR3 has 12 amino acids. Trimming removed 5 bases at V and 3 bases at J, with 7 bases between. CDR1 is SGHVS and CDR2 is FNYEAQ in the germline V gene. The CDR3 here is CASSPMYTEAFF. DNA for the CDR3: TGTGCCAGCAGCCCAATGTACACTGAAGCTTTCTTT.

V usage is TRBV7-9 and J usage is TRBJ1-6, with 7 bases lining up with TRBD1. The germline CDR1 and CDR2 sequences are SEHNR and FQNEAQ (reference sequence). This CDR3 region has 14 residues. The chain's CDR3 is CAIRGQKINSPLHF. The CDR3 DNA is TGTGCAATAAGGGGGCAGAAAATTAATTCACCCCTCCACTTT.

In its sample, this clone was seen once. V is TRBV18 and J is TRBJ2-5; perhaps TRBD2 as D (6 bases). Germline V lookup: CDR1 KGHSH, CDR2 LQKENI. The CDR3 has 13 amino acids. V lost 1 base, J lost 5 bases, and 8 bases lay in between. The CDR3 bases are TGTGCCAGCTCACCACGAGGGAGGGAGACCCAGTACTTC. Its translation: CASSPRGRETQYF.